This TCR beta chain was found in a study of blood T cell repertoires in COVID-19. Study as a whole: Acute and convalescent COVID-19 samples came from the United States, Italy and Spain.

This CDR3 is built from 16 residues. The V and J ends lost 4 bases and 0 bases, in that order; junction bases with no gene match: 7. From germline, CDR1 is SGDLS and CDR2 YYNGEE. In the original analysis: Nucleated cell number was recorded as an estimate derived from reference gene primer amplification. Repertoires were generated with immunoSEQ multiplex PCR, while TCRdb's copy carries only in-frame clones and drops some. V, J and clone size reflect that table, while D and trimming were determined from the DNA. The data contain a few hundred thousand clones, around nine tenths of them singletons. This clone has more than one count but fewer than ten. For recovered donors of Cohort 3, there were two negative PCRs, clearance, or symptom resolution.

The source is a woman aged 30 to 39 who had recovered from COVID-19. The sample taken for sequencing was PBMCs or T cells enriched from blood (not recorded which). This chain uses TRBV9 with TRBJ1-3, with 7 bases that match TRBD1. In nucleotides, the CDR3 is TGTGCCAGCAGCCCGGGACAGCCTAGCTCTGGAAACACCATATATTTT. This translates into CASSPGQPSSGNTIYF.